This TCR beta chain was profiled in a study of cytomegalovirus exposure and HLA in healthy donors. Study-level results: Later, an analysis found that TCR clusters from the first cohort tended to co-occur in the roughly 110 validation repertoires. Researchers counted roughly 160 TCR beta chains as cytomegalovirus-associated.

Clones were read by immunoSEQ multiplex PCR, and TCRdb kept only the in-frame ones, dropping some. The table records fewer than 250,000 clones, approximately 87% of them present only once. Trimming took off 0 bases at V and 1 base at J, with 7 bases between the two ends. The CDR3 length is 14 residues. Germline CDR1 reads SGHRS; CDR2 reads YFSETQ. In the case of this clone: Its antigen remains unknown.

What was sequenced was PBMCs. The chain employs TRBV5-1 and TRBJ1-1, with D perhaps TRBD1 (5 bases). This sequence originates from a young man in good health and CMV-seronegative. The CDR3 spells CASSLGGGNTEAFF. For the CDR3, the DNA is TGCGCCAGCAGCTTGGGGGGCGGGAACACTGAAGCTTTCTTT.